A single sample is the source of the 16 T cell receptor beta chains below, sequenced in a study of molecular identifiers for immune sequencing clone quantification. TCRdb re-analysed the PCR reads in MiXCR, keeping a single row per CDR3 protein. The sample includes more than 300,000 distinct CDR3 sequences, 20% to 25% of them seen just once. Sequencing was carried out using naive CD8+ T cells from blood, with Jurkat cell RNA spiked in. Documented subset: FACS-sorted CD8+CD4-CCR7+CD45RA+ naive T cells. The receptors stem from a human donor in good health. Some libraries in this study had Jurkat cell RNA spiked in.

This clonotype showed up many times. This chain joins TRBV7-6 and TRBJ2-3; no definite D call. Germline V lookup: CDR1 SGHVS, CDR2 FNYEAQ. Trimming removed 1 base from V and 8 bases from J, with 4 bases in between. The CDR3 sequence is 11 residues long. The CDR3 DNA sequence: TGTGCCAGCAGCTTAGGTGGTACGCAGTATTTT. Translated, it gives CASSLGGTQYF.

The table lists this clonotype with many counts. This rearrangement joins TRBV12-3 or TRBV12-4 to TRBJ2-7; D tentatively fits TRBD1 or TRBD2 (5 bases each). Trimming cost V 3 bases and J 4 bases, with 13 bases left between them. This CDR3 has 14 residues. For the CDR3, the DNA is TGTGCCAGCAGTTTGGGGACCGGCGGTTACGAGCAGTACTTC. Its translation is CASSLGTGGYEQYF.

There are many counts of this clonotype. V and J are TRBV13 and TRBJ2-3, with TRBD2 matching over 8 bases. J was trimmed by 6 bases and V by 1 base; bases with no gene match: 3. The CDR3 extends over 14 amino acids. Germline CDR1 reads PRHDT; CDR2 reads FYEKMQ (reference sequence). CDR3 amino acids: CASSLAAGDDTQYF. In DNA, the CDR3 is TGTGCCAGCAGCTTAGCAGCGGGGGACGATACGCAGTATTTT.

V usage is TRBV11-2 and J usage is TRBJ1-4; possibly TRBD1 for D (6 bases). This CDR3 has 15 residues. V gave up 4 bases and J gave up 4 bases, with 13 bases separating them. Germline V gene sequence: CDR1 SGHAT, CDR2 FQNNGV. Here the CDR3 DNA reads TGTGCCAGCAGCTCAACAGGGAACATTAATGAAAAACTGTTTTTT. This encodes CASSSTGNINEKLFF.

About this clonotype itself: Just one base apart from a much larger clone, this may be a read error. This chain joins TRBV23-1 and TRBJ2-5, with 8 bases identical to TRBD1. TRBV23-1 is filed as an ORF, its function uncertain. The CDR3 runs 15 residues. The CDR3 sequence is CASRRSQGAQGTQYF. DNA for the CDR3: TGCGCCAGCAGACGCTCGCAGGGGGCCCAAGGGACCCAGTACTTC.

The chain carries TRBV12-3 or TRBV12-4 and TRBJ2-3; 9 bases match TRBD2. This CDR3 is built from 18 residues. The V segment lost 1 base and the J segment 8 bases; nucleotides outside the gene matches: 16. CDR3 coding DNA: TGTGCCAGCAGTTTAGGTGGTCCGAGCGGGAGGATCTCAGGTACGCAGTATTTT. This encodes CASSLGGPSGRISGTQYF.

The sample holds many counts of this clonotype. The genes are TRBV6-2 or TRBV6-3 and TRBJ2-3; 11 positions match TRBD2. CDR1 and CDR2 from the germline V gene are MNHEY and SVGEGT. V shed 4 bases, J shed 5 bases, and the junction held 5 bases outside the gene matches. CDR3 length: 15 residues. The CDR3 loop is CASSSLAGGRDTQYF. CDR3 DNA: TGTGCCAGCAGTTCCTTAGCGGGGGGGCGAGATACGCAGTATTTT.

The chain is built from TRBV13 and TRBJ2-2; 9 bases agree with TRBD1. The ends lost 10 bases at V and 0 bases at J; junction bases unmatched: 3. Germline lookup yields CDR1 PRHDT and CDR2 FYEKMQ (reference sequence). This CDR3 contains 14 residues. CDR3 DNA: TGTGCCACAAGACAGGGGGCGAACACCGGGGAGCTGTTTTTT. Protein product: CATRQGANTGELFF.

This clonotype was picked up many times. The chain combines TRBV25-1 with TRBJ2-1, with no clear D. The germline V gene has CDR1 MGHDK and CDR2 SYGVNS. This CDR3 is built from 12 residues. V was clipped by 1 base and J by 8 bases, with 6 bases between them. The CDR3 loop reads CASSESLDEQFF. In nucleotides, the CDR3 is TGTGCCAGCAGTGAATCCCTGGATGAGCAGTTCTTC.

This clonotype was picked up many times. The J gene is TRBJ2-7, the V gene TRBV27; D not resolved. The CDR3 extends over 13 amino acids. In germline, CDR1 is MNHEY, CDR2 SMNVEV (reference sequence). The ends were cut back, 2 bases at V and 3 bases at J, with 8 bases in the middle. The CDR3 here is CASSLGRRYEQYF. The CDR3 nucleotides are TGTGCCAGCAGTTTAGGTCGCCGCTACGAGCAGTACTTC.

The chain has TRBV7-9 and TRBJ2-3, with D tentatively TRBD2 (6 bases). Germline V gives CDR1 SEHNR, CDR2 FQNEAQ (reference sequence). The CDR3 consists of 16 residues. Trimming removed 4 bases from V and 0 bases from J, with 14 bases in between. DNA of the CDR3: TGTGCCAGCAGCTATTCGAGCGGGCCTAGCACAGATACGCAGTATTTT. Its protein is CASSYSSGPSTDTQYF.

This clonotype was picked up many times. The chain couples TRBV24-1 to TRBJ2-3; 11 bases line up with TRBD1. CDR3 length: 15 amino acids. V was clipped by 9 bases and J by 6 bases; unmatched bases: 10. Germline CDR1 is KGHDR and CDR2 is SFDVKD. CDR3 in amino acids: CATQDGQGASDTQYF. As DNA, the CDR3 is TGTGCCACCCAAGACGGACAGGGGGCTTCGGATACGCAGTATTTT.

This clonotype was recorded many times. This sequence joins TRBV9 and TRBJ2-3, with D uncertain. Trimming removed 4 bases at V and 1 base at J, with 13 bases between. The CDR3 consists of 15 residues. CDR1 is SGDLS and CDR2 is YYNGEE in the germline V gene. The CDR3 loop reads CASSFDWVGTDTQYF. The CDR3 coding sequence is TGTGCCAGCAGCTTCGACTGGGTAGGCACAGATACGCAGTATTTT.

This clonotype occurred many times. This chain links TRBV12-3 or TRBV12-4 with TRBJ1-2; no clear D. V was shortened by 7 bases and J by 4 bases, with 16 bases between the two germline ends. CDR3 length: 14 residues. CDR3 coding DNA: TGTGCCAGCACTCCCCATTCTTGGCTCTATGGCTACACCTTC. Encoded protein: CASTPHSWLYGYTF.

As concerns this clonotype: A read error is possible here, since a much larger clone lies one base away. This chain joins TRBV5-4 and TRBJ2-1; TRBD2 matches at 8 bases. Germline assignment: CDR1 SGHNT and CDR2 YYREEE (reference sequence). V was pared by 4 bases and J by 5 bases, with 11 bases of the junction left unmatched. The CDR3 extends over 16 amino acids. The CDR3 here is CASSPLTGGPHNEQFF. CDR3 DNA sequence: TGTGCCAGCAGCCCACTAACGGGGGGGCCCCACAATGAGCAGTTCTTC.

This clonotype was observed at least ten times. V gene TRBV6-6 combines with J gene TRBJ2-3, with D possibly TRBD2 on 6 matching bases. CDR3 length: 13 residues. Per germline, CDR1 MNHNY and CDR2 SVGAGI (reference sequence). V dropped 4 bases and J dropped 4 bases, with 9 bases sitting between them. The CDR3 DNA sequence: TGTGCCAGCAGTTCCCTAGCGTCAGATACGCAGTATTTT. Translated: CASSSLASDTQYF.